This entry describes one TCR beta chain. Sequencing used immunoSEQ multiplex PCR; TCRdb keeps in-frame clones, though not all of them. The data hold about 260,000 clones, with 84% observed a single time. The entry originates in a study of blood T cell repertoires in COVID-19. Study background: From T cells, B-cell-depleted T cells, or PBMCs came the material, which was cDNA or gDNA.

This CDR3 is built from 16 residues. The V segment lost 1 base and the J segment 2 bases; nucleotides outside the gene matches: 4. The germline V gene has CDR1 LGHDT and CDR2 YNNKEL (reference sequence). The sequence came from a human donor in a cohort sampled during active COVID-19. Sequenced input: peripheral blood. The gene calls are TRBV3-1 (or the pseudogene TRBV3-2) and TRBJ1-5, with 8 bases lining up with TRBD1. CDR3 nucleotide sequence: TGTGCCAGCAGCCAAGGGACAGGGAGGCGCAATCAGCCCCAGCATTTT. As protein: CASSQGTGRRNQPQHF.